The next 29 T cell receptor beta chains were all read from a single sample in a study of CD4 T cells in relation to SARS-CoV-2 and coronaviruses. These receptors are not linked to any known antigen. The unexposed donors gave CD4+ T cells in about 2011-2018, prior to COVID-19. Isolation of CD4+ T cells took place after about 10 days in culture. Profiling relied on immunoSEQ multiplex PCR, and the TCRdb table lists in-frame clones only, not all of them. The data contain approximately 19,000 clones, roughly 79% of them singletons. Sequenced: CD4+ T cells from PBMCs, cultured in vitro. These receptors all come from a human donor in good health.

The chain's CDR3 is CASRLGGQGQDTQYF. The CDR3 region has the DNA TGTGCCAGCAGGTTGGGGGGACAGGGTCAAGATACGCAGTATTTT. The chain employs TRBV6-5 and TRBJ2-3; the match to TRBD1 covers 9 bases. The CDR3 sequence is 15 residues long. Trimming cost V 6 bases and J 5 bases; bases outside gene matches: 9. The V gene's germline CDR1 is MNHEY and CDR2 SVGAGI.

The chain links TRBV5-1 to TRBJ1-6; D perhaps matches TRBD1 (5 bases). This CDR3 spans 14 amino acids. The V end was cut by 0 bases, the J end by 9 bases, with 10 bases between. CDR1 and CDR2 from the germline V gene are SGHRS and YFSETQ. The CDR3 DNA reads as TGCGCCAGCAGCTTGGGACAGAATCTTTCACCCCTCCACTTT. This translates into CASSLGQNLSPLHF.

The chain has TRBV15 and TRBJ1-2; D unresolved. Trimming stripped 8 bases from V and 0 bases from J, with 13 bases between. Per germline, CDR1 LNHNV and CDR2 YYDKDF (reference sequence). CDR3 length: 14 residues. The CDR3 DNA reads TGTGCCACCGTGAAAGGTGATACTAACTATGGCTACACCTTC. As protein: CATVKGDTNYGYTF.

The rearrangement joins TRBV6-2 or TRBV6-3 to TRBJ2-1; 9 bases align to TRBD2. Germline V CDR1 and CDR2: MNHEY, SVGEGT. This CDR3 has 21 residues. V lost 4 bases, J lost 0 bases, and 19 bases stayed unmatched. CDR3: CASSSYFRLAGLTISYNEQFF. Written as DNA, the CDR3 is TGTGCCAGCAGTTCCTATTTTCGGCTAGCGGGATTGACTATCTCCTACAATGAGCAGTTCTTC.

The rearrangement uses TRBV18 and TRBJ1-3, with D maybe TRBD1 (5 bases). Germline V gene data show CDR1 as KGHSH and CDR2 as LQKENI. V gave up 0 bases and J gave up 0 bases, with 9 bases separating them. The CDR3 runs to 16 residues. CDR3 DNA sequence: TGTGCCAGCTCACCACCGGGGACGGCCTCTGGAAACACCATATATTTT. It specifies CASSPPGTASGNTIYF.

V gene TRBV4-1 combines with J gene TRBJ2-7, with a possible D match to TRBD2 (6 bases). Trimming took 3 bases from V and 5 from J, leaving 17 bases between them. CDR3 length: 15 residues. From germline, CDR1 is MGHRA and CDR2 YSYEKL. The CDR3 DNA is TGCGCCAGCAGCCAGAAAGGACTACCCGCCGACGAGCAGTACTTC. This translates into CASSQKGLPADEQYF.

V is TRBV11-2 and J is TRBJ1-2, with TRBD1 matching over 8 bases. The CDR3 contains 17 residues. The V gene end was trimmed by 5 bases and the J gene end by 8 bases; junction bases not matched to a gene: 19. The germline CDR1 and CDR2 sequences are SGHAT and FQNNGV. The CDR3 region has the DNA TGTGCCAGCAGCCAAGGGCCAGGGGGCCCATGGGCCGCGGGCTACACCTTC. Encoded protein: CASSQGPGGPWAAGYTF. Full variable domain (rest looked up from reference TRBV11-2 and TRBJ1-2): EAGVAQSPRYKIIEKRQSVAFWCNPISGHATLYWYQQILGQGPKLLIQFQNNGVVDDSQLPKDRFSAERLKGVDSTLKIQPAKLEDSAVYLCASSQGPGGPWAAGYTFGSGTRLTVV.

The V call is TRBV3-1 (or the pseudogene TRBV3-2), the J call TRBJ2-3; 11 nucleotides line up with TRBD2. Germline V lookup: CDR1 LGHDT, CDR2 YNNKEL (reference sequence). CDR3 length: 18 amino acids. The V and J ends lost 4 bases and 2 bases, in that order; junction bases with no gene match: 11. In DNA form, the CDR3 reads TGTGCCAGCAGCCGAGGGACTAGCGGTACTGGACTCACAGATACGCAGTATTTT. Translation gives CASSRGTSGTGLTDTQYF.

CDR3 DNA: TGTGCCAGCAGCTTAGTTGACGGGAGGCGTAATGAGCAGTTCTTC. It is translated as CASSLVDGRRNEQFF. The gene calls are TRBV7-9 and TRBJ2-1, with TRBD2 matching over 7 bases. The CDR3 spans 15 residues. Looked up from germline, CDR1 is SEHNR and CDR2 is FQNEAQ (reference sequence). Unmatched junction bases numbered 7, after V lost 1 base and J lost 7 bases.

The chain joins TRBV30 to TRBJ1-5; D might be TRBD1 (5 bases). The CDR3 totals 15 residues. CDR1 is GTSNPN, CDR2 SVGIG, per germline (reference sequence). The ends were cut back, 2 bases at V and 4 bases at J, with 15 bases in the middle. The CDR3 spells CAWSLRDRRNQPQHF. The CDR3 DNA sequence: TGTGCCTGGAGTCTCCGGGACCGAAGGAATCAGCCCCAGCATTTT.

This chain connects TRBV20-1 to TRBJ1-5, with D hard to call. The CDR3 length is 10 residues. Germline loops: CDR1 DFQATT, CDR2 SNEGSKA (reference sequence). V dropped 7 bases and J dropped 6 bases, with 7 bases sitting between them. The CDR3 here is CSVDGQPQHF. CDR3 nucleotides: TGCAGTGTTGATGGTCAGCCCCAGCATTTT.

The chain links TRBV10-2 to TRBJ2-7; 13 bases align to TRBD2. V was pared by 4 bases and J by 3 bases, with 3 bases of the junction left unmatched. The CDR3 runs 15 residues. CDR1 and CDR2 (germline): WSHSY, SAAADI. CDR3 sequence (DNA): TGCGCCAGCAGTGCGGGGACTAGCGGGATCTACGAGCAGTACTTC. This codes for CASSAGTSGIYEQYF.

This chain connects TRBV5-1 to TRBJ2-3, with 10 bases aligning to TRBD1. The ends lost 5 bases at V and 5 bases at J; junction bases unmatched: 5. Germline CDR1 and CDR2: SGHRS and YFSETQ. The CDR3 is made up of 14 amino acids. CDR3 bases: TGCGCCAGCAGAGGGACAGGGGCTATAGATACGCAGTATTTT. Its translation is CASRGTGAIDTQYF.

The gene calls are TRBV5-1 and TRBJ1-6; 8 bases agree with TRBD1. Unmatched junction bases numbered 3, after V lost 0 bases and J lost 10 bases. The CDR3 has 14 amino acids. The germline V gene has CDR1 SGHRS and CDR2 YFSETQ. CDR3: CASSLGQGQSPLHF. The CDR3 DNA reads TGCGCCAGCAGCTTGGGACAGGGGCAGTCACCCCTCCACTTT.

This chain uses TRBV19 with TRBJ1-5; TRBD1 matches 7 bases. This CDR3 is 19 amino acids long. The junction had 13 bases not matched to a gene; V was cut back by 2 bases and J by 0 bases. CDR1 and CDR2 (germline): LNHDA, SQIVND (reference sequence). CDR3 in amino acids: CASSITGVGPLYSNQPQHF. Written as DNA, the CDR3 is TGTGCCAGTAGTATAACAGGGGTCGGCCCTCTATATAGCAATCAGCCCCAGCATTTT.

The chain couples TRBV9 to TRBJ2-3; D not certain. Looked up from germline, CDR1 is SGDLS and CDR2 is YYNGEE. V dropped 2 bases and J dropped 0 bases, with 10 bases sitting between them. The CDR3 is 15 residues long. CDR3: CASSVGWGSTDTQYF. The CDR3 DNA sequence: TGTGCCAGCAGCGTCGGGTGGGGTAGCACAGATACGCAGTATTTT.

The gene calls are TRBV24-1 and TRBJ2-1; a weak D match, TRBD2 (5 bases). V lost 1 base, J lost 7 bases, and 16 bases lay in between. Germline V gives CDR1 KGHDR, CDR2 SFDVKD. This CDR3 has 16 amino acids. The CDR3 region is CATSDFKRASGNEQFF. The CDR3 DNA reads as TGTGCCACCAGTGATTTTAAGAGGGCGAGTGGGAATGAGCAGTTCTTC.

This chain links TRBV3-1 (or the pseudogene TRBV3-2) with TRBJ2-5, with D tentatively TRBD1 (5 bases). The germline V gene has CDR1 LGHDT and CDR2 YNNKEL (reference sequence). The CDR3 is 13 amino acids. Trimming pared 4 bases from V and 4 bases from J, leaving 10 bases between. CDR3: CASSRQGGETQYF. DNA of the CDR3: TGTGCCAGCAGCCGGCAGGGTGGAGAGACCCAGTACTTC.

The V gene is TRBV12-3 or TRBV12-4, the J gene TRBJ2-1; D unresolved. CDR3 length: 13 amino acids. V lost 5 bases and J lost 0, with 5 bases in between. The chain's CDR3 is CASSPNSYNEQFF. CDR3 DNA sequence: TGTGCCAGCAGTCCCAACTCCTACAATGAGCAGTTCTTC.

This chain joins TRBV5-5 and TRBJ2-6; tentative D call: TRBD2 (6 bases). This CDR3 is built from 17 residues. Germline V gene lookup returns CDR1 SGHKS and CDR2 YYEKEE (reference sequence). The ends were cut back, 4 bases at V and 4 bases at J, with 18 bases in the middle. The DNA for the CDR3 is TGTGCCAGCAGCGGGGTGACGGGAGCGTTGGGGGCCAACGTCCTGACTTTC. This translates into CASSGVTGALGANVLTF. Variable domain in full (rest from reference TRBV5-5 and TRBJ2-6): DAGVTQSPTHLIKTRGQQVTLRCSPISGHKSVSWYQQVLGQGPQFIFQYYEKEERGRGNFPDRFSARQFPNYSSELNVNALLLGDSALYLCASSGVTGALGANVLTFGAGSRLTVL.

The chain combines TRBV9 with TRBJ2-7; D is unresolved. The CDR3 spans 14 residues. Per germline, CDR1 SGDLS and CDR2 YYNGEE. V was shortened by 1 base and J by 6 bases, with 14 bases between the two germline ends. CDR3 amino acids: CASSVRPWWPEQYF. As DNA, the CDR3 is TGTGCCAGCAGCGTACGCCCCTGGTGGCCCGAGCAGTACTTC.

This clone was seen a handful of times. The rearrangement joins TRBV5-4 to TRBJ2-7, with a weak D call TRBD1 (6 bases). The CDR3 is 16 amino acids. V lost 3 bases, J lost 3 bases, and 19 bases lay in between. Germline assignment: CDR1 SGHNT and CDR2 YYREEE (reference sequence). CDR3 residues: CASSSTPDRTNYEQYF. The CDR3 DNA sequence: TGTGCCAGCAGCTCGACACCAGACAGGACGAACTACGAGCAGTACTTC.

In DNA form, the CDR3 reads TGCGCCAGCAGCTTGTCCTCAATGGGAGGCAATGAGCAGTTCTTC. Protein sequence: CASSLSSMGGNEQFF. The gene calls are TRBV5-1 and TRBJ2-1; perhaps TRBD2 as D (6 bases). Between the trimmed V and J ends, which lost 1 base and 6 bases, there was a span of 14 bases. Germline CDR1 and CDR2: SGHRS and YFSETQ. The CDR3 runs 15 residues.

The chain uses TRBV5-6 and TRBJ1-1; 9 bases map to TRBD1. The length of the CDR3 is 18 residues. Trimming took 3 bases from V and 5 from J; bases not matched to a gene: 17. Germline lookup yields CDR1 SGHDT and CDR2 YYEEEE. CDR3 sequence: CASSSGVRAGTGRTEAFF. The CDR3 DNA reads as TGTGCCAGCAGCTCCGGGGTGAGAGCCGGGACAGGGAGGACTGAAGCTTTCTTT. Combining the CDR3 with reference TRBV5-6 and TRBJ1-1 gives the whole variable domain DAGVTQSPTHLIKTRGQQVTLRCSPKSGHDTVSWYQQALGQGPQFIFQYYEEEERQRGNFPDRFSGHQFPNYSSELNVNALLLGDSALYLCASSSGVRAGTGRTEAFFGQGTRLTVV.

This chain links TRBV12-5 with TRBJ2-1; 10 nucleotides align to TRBD2. Germline CDR1 and CDR2: LGHNT and FRNRAP. This CDR3 region has 15 residues. Unmatched junction bases numbered 3, after V lost 7 bases and J lost 0 bases. The CDR3 DNA follows: TGTGCTAGTGCACCTAGCGGGAGCTCCTACAATGAGCAGTTCTTC. This sequence encodes CASAPSGSSYNEQFF. Combining the CDR3 with reference TRBV12-5 and TRBJ2-1 gives the whole variable domain DARVTQTPRHKVTEMGQEVTMRCQPILGHNTVFWYRQTMMQGLELLAYFRNRAPLDDSGMPKDRFSAEMPDATLATLKIQPSEPRDSAVYFCASAPSGSSYNEQFFGPGTRLTVL.

The chain couples TRBV18 to TRBJ1-1, with 10 bases that match TRBD1. The CDR3 runs to 16 residues. With 3 bases clipped from V and 5 bases from J, the junction kept 9 bases outside the gene matches. Per germline, CDR1 KGHSH and CDR2 LQKENI. In DNA, the CDR3 is TGTGCCAGCTCACCCGGAGGACAGGGGGTGGGAACTGAAGCTTTCTTT. It yields the protein CASSPGGQGVGTEAFF.

This clone was observed a handful of times. The chain couples TRBV2 to TRBJ1-6; perhaps TRBD1 as D (6 bases). V was clipped by 7 bases and J by 6 bases, with 10 bases between them. This CDR3 spans 13 amino acids. The germline gives CDR1 SNHLY, CDR2 FYNNEI. This chain's CDR3 is CASTGGGNSPLHF. In DNA form, the CDR3 reads TGTGCCAGCACGGGGGGCGGTAATTCACCCCTCCACTTT.

The genes are TRBV24-1 and TRBJ2-2; 8 bases line up with TRBD1. CDR3 length equals 17 residues. V trimming: 2 bases; J trimming: 1 base; junction bases outside the gene matches: 5. Germline V lookup: CDR1 KGHDR, CDR2 SFDVKD. This CDR3 reads CATSDSPGTGNTGELFF. The CDR3 region has the DNA TGTGCCACCAGTGATTCACCTGGGACAGGGAACACCGGGGAGCTGTTTTTT.

V gene TRBV10-3 combines with J gene TRBJ2-3, with 9 bases lining up with TRBD2. The V gene's germline CDR1 is ENHRY and CDR2 SYGVKD. The CDR3 is 16 residues long. Losses at the gene ends were 2 bases for V and 0 bases for J; bases not matched to a gene: 3. The CDR3 loop reads CAISERLAVSTDTQYF. CDR3 in DNA: TGTGCCATCAGTGAGCGACTAGCGGTGAGCACAGATACGCAGTATTTT.